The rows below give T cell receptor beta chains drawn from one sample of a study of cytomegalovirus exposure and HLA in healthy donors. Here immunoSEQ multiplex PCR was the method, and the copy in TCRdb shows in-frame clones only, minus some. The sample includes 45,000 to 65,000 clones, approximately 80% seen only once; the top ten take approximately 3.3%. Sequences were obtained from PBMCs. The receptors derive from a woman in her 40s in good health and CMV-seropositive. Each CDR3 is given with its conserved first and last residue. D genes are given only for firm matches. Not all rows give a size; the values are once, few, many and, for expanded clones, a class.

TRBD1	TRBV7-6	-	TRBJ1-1	TGTGCCAGCAGCTTAGCCCCCGGACAGGGTCTGAACACTGAAGCTTTCTTT	CASSLAPGQGLNTEAFF
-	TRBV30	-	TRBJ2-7	TGTGCCTGGAGTCGGCAGGGGTATCACTACGAGCAGTACTTC	CAWSRQGYHYEQYF
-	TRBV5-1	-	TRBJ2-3	TGCGCCAGCAGCTTGGTCGGCACCGGAGGCACAGATACGCAGTATTTT	CASSLVGTGGTDTQYF
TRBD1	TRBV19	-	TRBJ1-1	TGTGCCAGTAGTATCACAGGGGATTGGATTGGGTACACTGAAGCTTTCTTT	CASSITGDWIGYTEAFF
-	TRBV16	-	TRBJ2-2	TGTGCCAGCAGCCAATCCCGAGGCTCAGGGACCGGGGAGCTGTTTTTT	CASSQSRGSGTGELFF
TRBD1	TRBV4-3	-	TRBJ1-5	TGCGCCAGCAGCGATGGACAGGGGAATCAGCCCCAGCATTTT	CASSDGQGNQPQHF
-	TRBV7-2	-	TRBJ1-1	TGTGCCAGCAGCCGATACTCGGGTTGGAACACTGAAGCTTTCTTT	CASSRYSGWNTEAFF
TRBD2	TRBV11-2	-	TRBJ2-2	TGTGCCAGCAGCCGTTCGGGACTAGCGGCAGGAACCGGGGAGCTGTTTTTT	CASSRSGLAAGTGELFF
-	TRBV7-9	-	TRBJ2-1	TGTGCCAGCAGCTTAGTGGGCTTGACGGATGAGCAGTTCTTC	CASSLVGLTDEQFF
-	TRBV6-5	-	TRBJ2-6	TGTGCCAGCAGTTACTCGGGGGGTCCCGGGGCCAACGTCCTGACTTTC	CASSYSGGPGANVLTF
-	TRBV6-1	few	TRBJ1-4	TGTGCCAGCAGTGATATGGGGGCGCATGAAAAACTGTTTTTT	CASSDMGAHEKLFF
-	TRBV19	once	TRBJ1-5	TGTGCCAGTAGTCCCCGACCGGGATCTCAAGGAGGCAATCAGCCCCAGCATTTT	CASSPRPGSQGGNQPQHF
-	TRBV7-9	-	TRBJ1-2	TGTGCCAGCAGTTTATCCCGGGACACGTCTCGAGGCTACACCTTC	CASSLSRDTSRGYTF
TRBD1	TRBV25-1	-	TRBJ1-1	TGTGCCAGCAGTGAAACGGGACAGGGTTGGTTGGCTTTCTTT	CASSETGQGWLAFF
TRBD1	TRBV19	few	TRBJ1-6	TGTGCCAGTAGTATACCGGGACAGGGTCGGAATTCACCCCTCCACTTT	CASSIPGQGRNSPLHF
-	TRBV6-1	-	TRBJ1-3	TGTGCCAGCAGTGAAGCGCCCGCAGGGACTGGAAACACCATATATTTT	CASSEAPAGTGNTIYF
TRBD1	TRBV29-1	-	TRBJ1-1	TGCAGCGTGCACAGGGGTCCGGGAACTGAAGCTTTCTTT	CSVHRGPGTEAFF
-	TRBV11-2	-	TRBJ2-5	TGTGCCAGCAGCCTCCCCCCCCAAGAGACCCAGTACTTC	CASSLPPQETQYF
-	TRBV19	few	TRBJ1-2	TGTGCCAGTAGCGCGAGAAACACAGGGAGAGGTTATAGGGGCGGCTACACCTTC	CASSARNTGRGYRGGYTF
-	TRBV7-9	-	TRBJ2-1	TGTGCCAGCTCCATGTCGTACTCTCCGGGAAGTCAGGCCTACAATGAGCAGTTCTTC	CASSMSYSPGSQAYNEQFF
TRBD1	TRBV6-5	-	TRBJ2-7	TGTGCCAGCAGTATTACCCAGGGGACAGACCACGACTTC	CASSITQGTDHDF
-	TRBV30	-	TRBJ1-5	TGTGCCTGGAGTGCGACAGATATTGGGGCCCAGCATTTT	CAWSATDIGAQHF
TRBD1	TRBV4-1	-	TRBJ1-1	TGCGCCAGCAGCCAATGGCAGGGGGCTGTCCCGAACACTGAAGCTTTCTTT	CASSQWQGAVPNTEAFF
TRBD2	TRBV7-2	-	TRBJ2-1	TGTGCCAGCAGCTTGGGCGGGGGGGCCCCCCCTGAGCAGTTCTTC	CASSLGGGAPPEQFF
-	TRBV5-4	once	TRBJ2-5	TGTGCCAGCAGCTTTCCCCAGGGGCAAGAGACCCAGTACTTC	CASSFPQGQETQYF
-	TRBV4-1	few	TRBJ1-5	TGCGCCAGCAGCCAAGAACAGGGTGACCAGCCCCAGCATTTT	CASSQEQGDQPQHF
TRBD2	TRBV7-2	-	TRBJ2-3	TGTGCCAGCAGCTTAGTAAGGCTAGCGGGGGGGCGTAGCACAGATACGCAGTATTTT	CASSLVRLAGGRSTDTQYF
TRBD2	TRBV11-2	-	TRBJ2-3	TGTGCCAGCAGCTCATCGGGGGGGGACAATACGCAGTATTTT	CASSSSGGDNTQYF
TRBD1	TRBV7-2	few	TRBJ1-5	TGTGCCAGCAGCAGGACAGGAGTAAATCAGCCCCAGCATTTT	CASSRTGVNQPQHF
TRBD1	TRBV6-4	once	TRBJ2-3	TGTGCCAGCAGAAGAGACAGGGCGACAGATACGCAGTATTTT	CASRRDRATDTQYF
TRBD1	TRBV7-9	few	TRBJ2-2	TGTGCCAGCAGCCTTTGGCAGGGGGAGACCGGGGAGCTGTTTTTT	CASSLWQGETGELFF
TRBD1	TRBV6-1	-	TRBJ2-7	TGTGCCAGCCAGACCATTTCAGGGGGCTACGAGCAGTACTTC	CASQTISGGYEQYF
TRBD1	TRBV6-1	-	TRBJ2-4	TGTGCCAGCAGGAGGGACAGCCAAAACATTCAGTACTTC	CASRRDSQNIQYF
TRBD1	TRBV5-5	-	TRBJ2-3	TGTGCCTCCTCTCGAGGGACAGGGGTTGGCACAGATACGCAGTATTTT	CASSRGTGVGTDTQYF
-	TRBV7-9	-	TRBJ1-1	TGTGCCAGCAGCTTAGAAGAGTACACTGAAGCTTTCTTT	CASSLEEYTEAFF
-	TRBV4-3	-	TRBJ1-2	TGCGCCAGCAGCCAAGCTGACAGTAACTATGGCTACACCTTC	CASSQADSNYGYTF
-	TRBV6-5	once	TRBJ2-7	TGTGCCAGCAGTTACTCTGGTGGTTTCTCCTATTACGAGCAGTACTTC	CASSYSGGFSYYEQYF
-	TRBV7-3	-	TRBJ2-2	TGTGCCAGCAGCTTAGGGCAGGGGGAGCTGTTTTTT	CASSLGQGELFF
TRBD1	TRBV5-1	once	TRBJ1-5	TGCGCCAGCAGCACTGGGACAGCTCAGCCCCAGCATTTT	CASSTGTAQPQHF
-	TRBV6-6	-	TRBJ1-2	TGTGCCAGCAGTCCCAGGGAAGGCTATGGCTACACCTTC	CASSPREGYGYTF
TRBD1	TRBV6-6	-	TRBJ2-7	TGTGCCAGCAGTTACCCGACAGGGCCCCCCTACGAGCAGTACTTC	CASSYPTGPPYEQYF
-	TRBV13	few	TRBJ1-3	TGTGCCAGCAGCTCGGACAGCTCTGGAAACACCATATATTTT	CASSSDSSGNTIYF
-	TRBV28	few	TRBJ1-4	TGTGCCAGCAGTTTCTGGACAGCAACTAATGAAAAACTGTTTTTT	CASSFWTATNEKLFF
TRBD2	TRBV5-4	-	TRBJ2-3	TGTGCCAGCAGCTTGCGGGGGGGCACAGATACGCAGTATTTT	CASSLRGGTDTQYF
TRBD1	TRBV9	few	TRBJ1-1	TGTGCCAGCAGCGCAGGGACAGGGAACACTGAAGCTTTCTTT	CASSAGTGNTEAFF
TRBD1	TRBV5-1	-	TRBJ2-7	TGCGCCAGCAGCTTGGGACACCGGGACAGCATCCACGAGCAGTACTTC	CASSLGHRDSIHEQYF
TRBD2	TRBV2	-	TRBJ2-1	TGTGCCAGCAGTGAGGTTCGGGGGGAGTTCTTC	CASSEVRGEFF
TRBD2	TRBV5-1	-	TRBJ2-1	TGCGCCAGCAGCTTGGGGGGACTAGCGAGGAGCAATGAGCAGTTCTTC	CASSLGGLARSNEQFF
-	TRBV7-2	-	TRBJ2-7	TGTGCCAGCAGCATTAGCCGTCACGAGCAGTACTTC	CASSISRHEQYF
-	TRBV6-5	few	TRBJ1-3	TGTGCCAGCAGTCTCACAGGGACATCTGGAAACACCATATATTTT	CASSLTGTSGNTIYF
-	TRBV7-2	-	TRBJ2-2	TGTGCCAGCAGCTTCAGGGATACCGGGGAGCTGTTTTTT	CASSFRDTGELFF